A single sample gave rise to the 15 T cell receptor beta chains below, sequenced in a study of cytomegalovirus exposure and HLA in healthy donors. In the PCR, 60 Vbeta and 13 Jbeta primers were used. Using immunoSEQ multiplex PCR, the repertoire was profiled, and TCRdb retains in-frame clones only, with some absent. This sample lists around 40,000 clones; its ten largest clones have roughly 1.3%. The sample taken for sequencing was PBMCs. The receptors here all came from a man aged 25-40 years in good health and CMV-seronegative.

The chain joins TRBV4-2 to TRBJ2-3; 7 nucleotides match TRBD1. The length of the CDR3 is 18 residues. Germline CDR1 is LGHNA and CDR2 is YNFKEQ. Trimming took 2 bases from V and 0 from J; bases not matched to a gene: 11. The CDR3 spells CASSQWSGTAISTDTQYF. In nucleotides, the CDR3 is TGTGCCAGCAGCCAATGGTCCGGGACAGCAATTAGCACAGATACGCAGTATTTT.

V is TRBV5-4 and J is TRBJ2-1; possibly TRBD1 for D (6 bases). Germline loops: CDR1 SGHNT, CDR2 YYREEE (reference sequence). The CDR3 length is 15 residues. V dropped 4 bases and J dropped 4 bases, with 15 bases sitting between them. DNA of the CDR3: TGTGCCAGCAGCCCCCCCGGGACACCATACAATGAGCAGTTCTTC. This gives the protein CASSPPGTPYNEQFF.

The genes are TRBV4-1 and TRBJ2-5; 7 positions agree with TRBD1. V lost 2 bases to trimming and J lost 5 bases; unmatched junction nucleotides: 5. CDR3 size: 14 residues. Germline CDR1 is MGHRA and CDR2 is YSYEKL. CDR3 DNA: TGCGCCAGCAGCCAACAACAGGGGTTTGAGACCCAGTACTTC. Translation gives CASSQQQGFETQYF.

This rearrangement joins TRBV30 to TRBJ1-2; TRBD1 is a possible D gene (6 bases). Germline V gives CDR1 GTSNPN, CDR2 SVGIG (reference sequence). Deletions cut 6 bases from V and 7 bases from J, with 18 bases between. This CDR3 has 13 residues. The CDR3 is CACGRGGGGGYTF. CDR3 nucleotide sequence: TGTGCCTGTGGGCGGGGGGGCGGCGGTGGCTACACCTTC.

The CDR3 nucleotides read TGTGCCAGCAGCTTAGTTGTAGCGGGGGGGGTCGGACAGTACTTC. Translating it yields CASSLVVAGGVGQYF. V usage is TRBV7-2 and J usage is TRBJ2-7, with TRBD2 identical over 11 bases. Trimming removed 1 base from V and 10 bases from J; junction bases left unmatched: 9. This CDR3 is 15 amino acids long. Germline-derived CDR1 and CDR2 are SGHTA and FQGNSA.

The rearrangement links TRBV30 to TRBJ2-7; perhaps TRBD2 as D (6 bases). CDR1 GTSNPN and CDR2 SVGIG come from the germline V gene (reference sequence). The CDR3 has 14 residues. V was pared by 0 bases and J by 7 bases, with 16 bases between. CDR3 in amino acids: CAWSVLVGGGEQYF. The CDR3 DNA reads TGTGCCTGGAGTGTACTCGTTGGTGGGGGGGAGCAGTACTTC.

The V call is TRBV4-3, the J call TRBJ2-3; maybe TRBD1 (5 bases). This CDR3 spans 14 amino acids. V lost 4 bases and J 9 bases, leaving 17 bases between the germline ends. Germline V CDR1 and CDR2: LGHNA, YSLEER. DNA for the CDR3: TGCGCCAGCAGCCCGAGCTCTGGTTGGGGCACGCAGTATTTT. It translates to CASSPSSGWGTQYF.

The V gene is TRBV5-1, the J gene TRBJ1-5; D is unclear. Between the trimmed V and J ends, which lost 0 bases and 6 bases, there was a span of 10 bases. This CDR3 region has 14 residues. Germline lookup yields CDR1 SGHRS and CDR2 YFSETQ. Here the CDR3 DNA reads TGCGCCAGCAGCTTGGCAGGTGACGGTCAGCCCCAGCATTTT. It yields the protein CASSLAGDGQPQHF.

The J gene is TRBJ2-7, the V gene TRBV29-1; 11 bases match TRBD2. The V gene end was trimmed by 1 base and the J gene end by 7 bases; junction bases not matched to a gene: 15. Germline V CDR1 and CDR2: SQVTM, ANQGSEA. CDR3 length equals 17 residues. The CDR3 here is CSVEASGLAGGQGEQYF. The CDR3 nucleotides read TGCAGCGTTGAAGCGTCAGGACTAGCGGGTGGCCAGGGGGAGCAGTACTTC.

As concerns this clone: The junction does not match germline at one end; this may be a read error. The chain uses TRBV5-6 and TRBJ1-2, with 9 bases identical to TRBD1. The CDR3 has 12 residues. Per the germline V gene, CDR1 is SGHDT and CDR2 is YYEEEE. This CDR3 reads CASTQQGARDDF. The CDR3 DNA sequence: TGTGCCAGCACCCAACAGGGGGCGCGGGATGACTTC.

The chain has TRBV7-9 and TRBJ2-1; 14 nucleotides match TRBD2. Looked up from germline, CDR1 is SEHNR and CDR2 is FQNEAQ (reference sequence). CDR3 length: 19 amino acids. V lost 4 bases and J lost 4; bases outside the gene matches: 12. CDR3 sequence: CASSYPRLAGGSRYNEQFF. Here the CDR3 DNA reads TGTGCCAGCAGCTACCCTCGACTAGCGGGAGGGTCAAGGTACAATGAGCAGTTCTTC.

The chain recombines TRBV4-1 with TRBJ1-1; tentatively, D is TRBD1 (6 bases). Trimming took off 0 bases at V and 7 bases at J, with 18 bases between the two ends. The germline V gene has CDR1 MGHRA and CDR2 YSYEKL. The CDR3 runs to 16 residues. CDR3 DNA sequence: TGCGCCAGCAGCCAAGAGCGTAAAGGGGGTAGGAATGAAGCTTTCTTT. Translated: CASSQERKGGRNEAFF.

J is TRBJ1-2 and V is TRBV29-1; no clear D. Deletions cut 0 bases from V and 0 bases from J, with 17 bases between. The CDR3 contains 17 residues. Germline-derived CDR1 and CDR2 are SQVTM and ANQGSEA. The CDR3 region has the DNA TGCAGCGTTGAAGAGATGGGAGTCCTAATCCCTAACTATGGCTACACCTTC. Translation gives CSVEEMGVLIPNYGYTF. The full variable domain, with the rest looked up from reference TRBV29-1 and TRBJ1-2, is SAVISQKPSRDICQRGTSLTIQCQVDSQVTMMFWYRQQPGQSLTLIATANQGSEATYESGFVIDKFPISRPNLTFSTLTVSNMSPEDSSIYLCSVEEMGVLIPNYGYTFGSGTRLTVV.

The CDR3 reads CASRETGSRTEAFF. The CDR3 nucleotides are TGTGCCAGCAGGGAGACAGGCTCAAGGACTGAAGCTTTCTTT. V and J are TRBV27 and TRBJ1-1; D is perhaps TRBD1 (6 bases). The germline V and J ends were trimmed by 6 bases and 5 bases, with 16 bases remaining between them. CDR1 is MNHEY and CDR2 is SMNVEV in the germline V gene (reference sequence). The CDR3 spans 14 residues.

The chain employs TRBV4-2 and TRBJ2-3; D is perhaps TRBD2 (6 bases). The length of the CDR3 is 14 residues. The germline CDR1 and CDR2 sequences are LGHNA and YNFKEQ. V lost 5 bases, J lost 2 bases, and 11 bases lay in between. The CDR3: CASSATSNTDTQYF. The CDR3, as DNA: TGTGCCAGCAGCGCCACTAGCAACACAGATACGCAGTATTTT.